This TCR beta chain comes out of a study of blood T cell repertoires in COVID-19. Study-level information: Spain, Italy and the United States supplied samples that represented acute and convalescent COVID-19. PBMCs, B-cell-depleted T cells, or T cells provided the cDNA or gDNA that made up the material.

This clone was observed a single time. Authors' analysis steps: Cell counts per sample came from amplifying reference gene primers. Measured with immunoSEQ multiplex PCR; TCRdb has only the in-frame clones, and not every one. Clonal size and the V and J genes are those of that table, whereas D and trimming came from the DNA. Altogether 200,000 to 300,000 clones are present, about nine tenths being singletons, with the ten largest covering roughly 0.79%. The CDR3 extends over 15 amino acids. Germline-derived CDR1 and CDR2 are SGHRS and YFSETQ. The junction had 3 bases not matched to a gene; V was cut back by 3 bases and J by 3 bases.

The chain couples TRBV5-1 to TRBJ1-3; 10 bases agree with TRBD1. Specimen: peripheral blood. This TCR derives from a young man with COVID-19, enrolled during active disease. Here the CDR3 reads CASSWTGGSGNTIYF. The CDR3 DNA reads TGCGCCAGCAGCTGGACAGGGGGAAGTGGAAACACCATATATTTT.